This T cell receptor (beta chain) was obtained from a study of cytotoxic CD8 clonotypes in ibrutinib-treated CLL. Study-level results: Patients had baseline clonality above age-matched healthy donors, and this clonality moved with circulating CD8+ T-cell counts. Baseline levels were approached again at progression, after clonality had risen at ibrutinib response.

Genomic DNA in a quantity of about 2.1 micrograms was derived from cryopreserved PBMCs for TCR beta libraries. Method: immunoSEQ multiplex PCR; TCRdb's copy keeps in-frame clones and lacks some. The data show 150,000 or so clones, 88% seen once. A word on this clone: The antigen remains undetermined.

Between the trimmed V and J ends, which lost 2 bases and 1 base, there was a span of 2 bases. Germline assignment: CDR1 SGHDN and CDR2 FVKESK. CDR3 size: 12 residues. The chain combines TRBV14 with TRBJ1-1; D remains ambiguous. Sample: PBMCs, taken at disease progression, from a patient treated with ibrutinib. This receptor was taken from a human donor with chronic lymphocytic leukemia. The CDR3 reads CASSQRNTEAFF. Written as DNA, the CDR3 is TGTGCCAGCAGCCAAAGGAACACTGAAGCTTTCTTT.